The 28 T cell receptor beta chains below all came from one sample that was sequenced in a study of ipilimumab plus nivolumab after autologous stem cell transplantation. Assay used: immunoSEQ multiplex PCR; TCRdb lists only in-frame clones, some missing. Counted here are around 21,000 clones, about four fifths occurring once; the ten biggest clones make up approximately 7%. The sequenced sample was PBMCs, obtained in a trial of ipilimumab plus nivolumab as post-transplant consolidation. Receptors originate from a male donor with diffuse large B-cell lymphoma.

This chain joins TRBV5-1 and TRBJ1-1, with a possible D match to TRBD1 (5 bases). V was pared by 3 bases and J by 1 base, with 10 bases between. CDR3 size: 14 residues. CDR1 is SGHRS and CDR2 is YFSETQ in the germline V gene. Written as DNA, the CDR3 is TGCGCCAGCAGCTCGCAGGGCGGGAACACTGAAGCTTTCTTT. Translated, it gives CASSSQGGNTEAFF.

This rearrangement joins TRBV10-2 to TRBJ2-3; 7 bases align to TRBD1. Trimming at V came to 8 bases and at J to 5 bases, leaving 4 bases not matched to a gene. Germline CDR1 and CDR2: WSHSY and SAAADI. CDR3 length: 12 amino acids. As DNA, the CDR3 is TGCGCCAGCTCCACAGGGGAAGATACGCAGTATTTT. Encoded protein: CASSTGEDTQYF.

This clone appeared a single time. The DNA of the CDR3 is TGTGCCACCCCAGGAGAGGATAGTTTTAAAGATACGCAGTATTTT. It is translated as CATPGEDSFKDTQYF. This chain uses TRBV2 with TRBJ2-3; unclear D gene. The germline V gene encodes CDR1 SNHLY and CDR2 FYNNEI. The CDR3 loop spans 15 amino acids. Trimming left V 10 bases short and J 5 bases short, with 22 bases between.

The gene calls are TRBV2 and TRBJ2-3; 16 nucleotides align to TRBD2. CDR3 length equals 20 residues. CDR1 and CDR2 (germline): SNHLY, FYNNEI. Germline trimming cut 6 bases from V and 0 bases from J; bases unmatched to any gene: 12. The CDR3 here is CASSGPGLAGGRLSTDTQYF. CDR3 DNA sequence: TGTGCCAGCAGCGGACCGGGACTAGCGGGGGGGCGACTTAGCACAGATACGCAGTATTTT.

A word on this clone: The junction departs from germline at one end; a sequencing error may be responsible. This chain links TRBV10-3 with TRBJ1-1; no clear D gene. The CDR3 contains 15 residues. The germline V gene has CDR1 ENHRY and CDR2 SYGVKD. CDR3 nucleotide sequence: TGTGCCAGCAGTTACTCGCAGGTGGGGAACACTGAAGCTTTCTTT. Translating it yields CASSYSQVGNTEAFF.

The J gene is TRBJ1-3, the V gene TRBV15, with 8 positions matching TRBD1. The V and J ends lost 5 bases and 4 bases, in that order; junction bases with no gene match: 7. This CDR3 region has 15 residues. Germline CDR1 reads LNHNV; CDR2 reads YYDKDF (reference sequence). In DNA, the CDR3 is TGTGCCACCAGCCCCCGACAGGGGAAAGGAAACACCATATATTTT. Amino acid sequence: CATSPRQGKGNTIYF.

This clone has only a few counts. This rearrangement joins TRBV27 to TRBJ2-1, with D hard to call. Germline CDR1 and CDR2: MNHEY and SMNVEV (reference sequence). Trimming cost V 4 bases and J 5 bases, with 3 bases left between them. The CDR3 is made up of 11 amino acids. The chain's CDR3 is CASSSDNEQFF. The CDR3 region has the DNA TGTGCCAGCAGTTCAGACAATGAGCAGTTCTTC.

This chain uses TRBV6-5 with TRBJ1-2; 7 bases are a match to TRBD1. This CDR3 is built from 14 residues. Germline V gene data show CDR1 as MNHEY and CDR2 as SVGAGI. Losses at the gene ends were 8 bases for V and 4 bases for J; bases not matched to a gene: 10. The CDR3 is CASHDGGGSYGYTF. The CDR3 bases are TGTGCCAGCCACGACGGAGGGGGCAGCTATGGCTACACCTTC.

This clone was recorded only once. The chain couples TRBV9 to TRBJ1-1; D might be TRBD1 (5 bases). The germline V and J ends were trimmed by 2 bases and 0 bases, with 8 bases remaining between them. The CDR3 is 14 amino acids. Germline CDR1 reads SGDLS; CDR2 reads YYNGEE. The chain's CDR3 is CASSVDRMNTEAFF. CDR3 sequence (DNA): TGTGCCAGCAGCGTCGACAGAATGAACACTGAAGCTTTCTTT.

This sequence joins TRBV10-1 and TRBJ2-5; the match to TRBD1 covers 10 bases. The germline CDR1 and CDR2 sequences are WNHNN and SYGVQD (reference sequence). V was pared by 10 bases and J by 4 bases, with 6 bases of the junction left unmatched. The CDR3 has 13 amino acids. CDR3 DNA: TGCGCCACGATCCGGGACAGGGGAGAGACCCAGTACTTC. Residues: CATIRDRGETQYF.

This clone was seen a single time. J is TRBJ2-5 and V is TRBV5-1; 11 bases align to TRBD2. CDR1 and CDR2 from the germline V gene are SGHRS and YFSETQ. This CDR3 region has 15 residues. V trimming: 4 bases; J trimming: 2 bases; junction bases outside the gene matches: 4. The CDR3 loop reads CASSLRLAGQETQYF. The CDR3 DNA is TGCGCCAGCAGCCTGCGACTAGCGGGGCAAGAGACCCAGTACTTC.

This chain links TRBV5-4 with TRBJ1-2, with D uncertain. Trimming took 0 bases from V and 2 from J, leaving 5 bases between them. This CDR3 contains 13 residues. Germline loops: CDR1 SGHNT, CDR2 YYREEE (reference sequence). The CDR3 DNA reads TGTGCCAGCAGCTTGGAAGGGAACTATGGCTACACCTTC. It specifies CASSLEGNYGYTF.

V and J are TRBV7-2 and TRBJ1-2, with D unclear. Germline V gene lookup returns CDR1 SGHTA and CDR2 FQGNSA. The CDR3 consists of 12 residues. V lost 5 bases and J lost 2, with 6 bases in between. This CDR3 is CASSRSNYGYTF. The CDR3 bases are TGTGCCAGCAGCCGGTCGAACTATGGCTACACCTTC.

The CDR3 DNA reads TGTGCCAGCAGCTTCCCGGGACAGGGGACTACGCGTTCTGATGAGCAGTTCTTC. It encodes CASSFPGQGTTRSDEQFF. V gene TRBV5-5 combines with J gene TRBJ2-1, with 10 nucleotides matching TRBD1. V shed 2 bases, J shed 8 bases, and the junction held 16 bases outside the gene matches. This CDR3 has 18 residues. Looked up from germline, CDR1 is SGHKS and CDR2 is YYEKEE (reference sequence).

This clone has a single count. The sample has other DNA sequences that encode this CDR3 too. The genes are TRBV27 and TRBJ1-2; 7 bases fit TRBD1. The germline V gene encodes CDR1 MNHEY and CDR2 SMNVEV (reference sequence). V dropped 9 bases and J dropped 8; count of bases not matched to a gene: 30. This CDR3 is built from 19 residues. CDR3 loop: CASTPRAKTGPGPEGGYTF. In nucleotides, the CDR3 is TGTGCCAGTACCCCCCGGGCCAAGACAGGGCCCGGCCCCGAAGGGGGCTACACCTTC.

CDR3: CASSFWDSGEQYF. The CDR3 DNA reads as TGTGCCAGCAGCTTCTGGGACAGCGGCGAGCAGTACTTC. The chain employs TRBV5-6 and TRBJ2-7, with TRBD1 identical over 7 bases. The V segment lost 2 bases and the J segment 6 bases; nucleotides outside the gene matches: 5. Per the germline V gene, CDR1 is SGHDT and CDR2 is YYEEEE. The CDR3 runs to 13 residues.

V gene TRBV7-2 combines with J gene TRBJ1-2; tentatively, D is TRBD1 (6 bases). Trimming left V 6 bases short and J 2 bases short, with 13 bases between. Germline V CDR1 and CDR2: SGHTA, FQGNSA. The CDR3 is 14 residues long. The CDR3 reads CASSPQGLNYGYTF. CDR3 sequence (DNA): TGTGCCAGCAGTCCTCAGGGGCTAAACTATGGCTACACCTTC.

The rearrangement joins TRBV7-2 to TRBJ2-3, with 8 bases fitting TRBD2. Germline CDR1 and CDR2: SGHTA and FQGNSA. V dropped 4 bases and J dropped 4; count of bases not matched to a gene: 13. CDR3 length equals 17 residues. The CDR3 DNA reads as TGTGCCAGCAGCTACCTCCTTTTGAGTAGCGGGGCAGATACGCAGTATTTT. This gives the protein CASSYLLLSSGADTQYF.

V is TRBV5-1 and J is TRBJ1-1; D possibly corresponds to TRBD1 (5 bases). The germline CDR1 and CDR2 sequences are SGHRS and YFSETQ. CDR3 length equals 15 residues. Trimming stripped 0 bases from V and 1 base from J, with 10 bases between. The CDR3 nucleotides read TGCGCCAGCAGCTTGGGGGGCGGAACGAACACTGAAGCTTTCTTT. The encoded protein is CASSLGGGTNTEAFF.

The V call is TRBV5-4, the J call TRBJ2-7; D ambiguous. V lost 7 bases, J lost 6 bases, and 17 bases lay in between. Germline V lookup: CDR1 SGHNT, CDR2 YYREEE (reference sequence). There are 13 residues in the CDR3. The CDR3 region has the DNA TGTGCCAGCTCAAATACACCCCCCTTCGAGCAGTACTTC. Protein: CASSNTPPFEQYF.

The rearrangement links TRBV5-4 to TRBJ1-2; 7 bases align to TRBD1. The CDR3 totals 15 residues. After removal of 4 bases from V and 5 bases from J, the junction contained 11 bases not matched to a gene. From germline, CDR1 is SGHNT and CDR2 YYREEE (reference sequence). The CDR3 loop is CASSPRTGLGYGYTF. In nucleotides, the CDR3 is TGTGCCAGCAGCCCCCGGACAGGCTTAGGGTATGGCTACACCTTC.

This chain connects TRBV5-1 to TRBJ1-4, with D hard to call. The CDR3 is 14 residues long. V shed 0 bases and J shed 5 bases, with 8 bases lying between them. Germline loops: CDR1 SGHRS, CDR2 YFSETQ. CDR3: CASSLGPGNEKLFF. DNA of the CDR3: TGCGCCAGCAGCTTGGGACCGGGCAATGAAAAACTGTTTTTT.

The gene calls are TRBV6-1 and TRBJ2-7, with D unresolved. Germline CDR1 and CDR2: MNHNS and SASEGT. Trimming took 2 bases from V and 3 from J, leaving 5 bases between them. This CDR3 region has 12 residues. CDR3 region: CASSEPGYEQYF. The CDR3 DNA sequence: TGTGCCAGCAGTGAACCCGGCTACGAGCAGTACTTC.

The chain couples TRBV6-1 to TRBJ2-7, with no clear D. V lost 5 bases and J lost 2, with 7 bases in between. Germline loops: CDR1 MNHNS, CDR2 SASEGT. The CDR3 has 12 residues. CDR3 residues: CASSNEPYEQYF. The CDR3 bases are TGTGCCAGCAGTAACGAGCCCTACGAGCAGTACTTC.

This clone has a single count. The V gene is TRBV6-6, the J gene TRBJ2-1; no definite D call. V was trimmed by 5 bases and J by 5 bases, leaving 4 bases between them. Germline values: CDR1 MNHNY, CDR2 SVGAGI (reference sequence). This CDR3 comprises 11 residues. Here the CDR3 DNA reads TGTGCCAGCAGTACTAACAATGAGCAGTTCTTC. Translation gives CASSTNNEQFF.

The rearrangement uses TRBV11-2 and TRBJ1-1; no definite D call. CDR3 length: 16 amino acids. V was cut by 5 bases and J by 3 bases, with 19 bases left in between. Germline V gene lookup returns CDR1 SGHAT and CDR2 FQNNGV. The CDR3 coding sequence is TGTGCCAGCAGCCCCTCGGGCTCAAGGCAGGACACTGAAGCTTTCTTT. It yields the protein CASSPSGSRQDTEAFF.

The table lists this clone with a count of one. The gene calls are TRBV7-6 and TRBJ2-7; D unclear. V gave up 5 bases and J gave up 6 bases, with 11 bases separating them. Germline CDR1 is SGHVS and CDR2 is FNYEAQ. CDR3 length equals 12 residues. CDR3 in DNA: TGTGCCAGCAGCCCCCCGGTCGGCGAGCAGTACTTC. This translates into CASSPPVGEQYF.

This rearrangement joins TRBV7-2 to TRBJ2-7, with a weak D call TRBD1 (5 bases). With 4 bases removed from V and 3 bases from J, the gap between germline ends came to 13 bases. The CDR3 length is 14 residues. Germline CDR1 reads SGHTA; CDR2 reads FQGNSA. CDR3 amino acids: CASSSAGHRYEQYF. In nucleotides, the CDR3 is TGTGCCAGCAGCTCGGCTGGACACCGCTACGAGCAGTACTTC. Full variable domain (outside the CDR3, taken from reference TRBV7-2 and TRBJ2-7): GAGVSQSPSNKVTEKGKDVELRCDPISGHTALYWYRQSLGQGLEFLIYFQGNSAPDKSGLPSDRFSAERTGGSVSTLTIQRTQQEDSAVYLCASSSAGHRYEQYFGPGTRLTVT.